This passage covers 29 T cell receptor beta chains from one sample sequenced in a study of blood T cell repertoires in COVID-19. TCRdb's copy holds only in-frame clones and misses some; the assay was immunoSEQ multiplex PCR. The table includes approximately 53,000 clones, roughly 90% detected once. Sequenced: peripheral blood. These receptors were taken from a human donor in a cohort sampled during active COVID-19.

The chain combines TRBV4-3 with TRBJ2-2; tentative D call: TRBD1 (6 bases). Germline V gene lookup returns CDR1 LGHNA and CDR2 YSLEER. This CDR3 spans 16 amino acids. The V gene lost 0 bases and the J gene lost 0 bases, with 8 bases spanning the gap. CDR3 amino acids: CASSQDRGANTGELFF. CDR3 nucleotides: TGCGCCAGCAGCCAAGACAGGGGAGCGAACACCGGGGAGCTGTTTTTT.

The genes are TRBV29-1 and TRBJ2-1, with TRBD2 as a possible D gene (5 bases). The CDR3 consists of 11 residues. Trimming took 7 bases from V and 12 from J, leaving 16 bases between them. Germline-derived CDR1 and CDR2 are SQVTM and ANQGSEA. DNA for the CDR3: TGCAGCGCCCGAAAGGACTTCATGCAGTTCTTC. Protein sequence: CSARKDFMQFF.

CDR3 DNA sequence: TGTGCCAGCAGTGGTTCAACAGGGATTGGCGAAAAACTGTTTTTT. Translating it yields CASSGSTGIGEKLFF. V is TRBV2 and J is TRBJ1-4, with D possibly being TRBD1 (6 bases). Germline CDR1 is SNHLY and CDR2 is FYNNEI. Trimming cost V 4 bases and J 8 bases, with 17 bases left between them. This CDR3 has 15 residues. The variable domain in full, with the rest retrieved from reference TRBV2 and TRBJ1-4, is EPEVTQTPSHQVTQMGQEVILRCVPISNHLYFYWYRQILGQKVEFLVSFYNNEISEKSEIFDDQFSVERPDGSNFTLKIRSTKLEDSAMYFCASSGSTGIGEKLFFGSGTQLSVL.

The chain combines TRBV3-1 (or the pseudogene TRBV3-2) with TRBJ2-2, with D possibly matching TRBD1 (6 bases). Germline V CDR1 and CDR2: LGHDT, YNNKEL (reference sequence). Deletions cut 1 base from V and 4 bases from J, with 16 bases between. The CDR3 totals 17 residues. The CDR3 loop reads CASSQVLDRAGTGELFF. The CDR3 DNA reads TGTGCCAGCAGCCAAGTATTGGACAGAGCCGGCACCGGGGAGCTGTTTTTT.

The gene calls are TRBV7-2 and TRBJ2-3; perhaps TRBD2 as D (6 bases). Trimming pared 0 bases from V and 1 base from J, leaving 20 bases between. In germline, CDR1 is SGHTA, CDR2 FQGNSA. CDR3 length: 19 amino acids. The chain's CDR3 is CASSLAGGAVKARTDTQYF. In nucleotides, the CDR3 is TGTGCCAGCAGCTTAGCGGGAGGAGCGGTTAAGGCCCGCACAGATACGCAGTATTTT. The complete variable domain, with remaining parts taken from reference TRBV7-2 and TRBJ2-3, reads GAGVSQSPSNKVTEKGKDVELRCDPISGHTALYWYRQSLGQGLEFLIYFQGNSAPDKSGLPSDRFSAERTGGSVSTLTIQRTQQEDSAVYLCASSLAGGAVKARTDTQYFGPGTRLTVL.

This chain links TRBV12-5 with TRBJ2-7; TRBD1 matches at 12 bases. V shed 4 bases and J 4 bases; nucleotides not matched to a gene: 5. This CDR3 spans 15 amino acids. Germline CDR1 reads LGHNT; CDR2 reads FRNRAP. The chain's CDR3 is CASGSGTGGRYEQYF. In DNA form, the CDR3 reads TGTGCTAGTGGTTCCGGGACAGGGGGCCGTTACGAGCAGTACTTC.

This clone was picked up one time. The rearrangement uses TRBV7-2 and TRBJ2-1; D is unresolved. The V gene lost 0 bases and the J gene lost 7 bases, with 10 bases spanning the gap. The CDR3 spans 14 residues. The germline gives CDR1 SGHTA, CDR2 FQGNSA. This CDR3 is CASSLASFRNEQFF. In nucleotides, the CDR3 is TGTGCCAGCAGCTTAGCGAGTTTCAGGAATGAGCAGTTCTTC.

This chain connects TRBV7-2 to TRBJ1-1, with 10 positions matching TRBD1. V was pared by 5 bases and J by 3 bases, with 12 bases of the junction left unmatched. From germline, CDR1 is SGHTA and CDR2 FQGNSA. The CDR3 contains 17 residues. The CDR3: CASSPSFGDRGHTEAFF. Written as DNA, the CDR3 is TGTGCCAGCAGCCCTTCATTCGGGGACAGGGGACACACTGAAGCTTTCTTT.

J is TRBJ2-7 and V is TRBV2; D gene unclear. V lost 2 bases, J lost 4 bases, and 3 bases lay in between. From germline, CDR1 is SNHLY and CDR2 FYNNEI. This CDR3 is 11 amino acids long. Here the CDR3 DNA reads TGTGCCAGCAGTGAACGTTACGAGCAGTACTTC. It encodes CASSERYEQYF.

The gene calls are TRBV7-2 and TRBJ2-1, with TRBD2 matching over 8 bases. The CDR3 extends over 14 amino acids. The germline gives CDR1 SGHTA, CDR2 FQGNSA. V lost 4 bases and J lost 2; bases outside the gene matches: 1. The CDR3 coding sequence is TGTGCCAGCAGCTCGGGACTAGCCTACAATGAGCAGTTCTTC. Encoded protein: CASSSGLAYNEQFF.

In this sample, this clone turned up once. This chain uses TRBV27 with TRBJ2-1; tentative D call: TRBD2 (5 bases). This CDR3 spans 14 amino acids. Germline assignment: CDR1 MNHEY and CDR2 SMNVEV (reference sequence). The germline V and J ends were trimmed by 0 bases and 10 bases, with 13 bases remaining between them. This CDR3 is CASSLSRTGNEQFF. The CDR3 bases are TGTGCCAGCAGTTTATCGCGAACCGGGAACGAGCAGTTCTTC.

The rearrangement links TRBV6-5 to TRBJ1-2; perhaps TRBD1 as D (6 bases). Germline CDR1 reads MNHEY; CDR2 reads SVGAGI. V lost 5 bases, J lost 9 bases, and 16 bases lay in between. The length of the CDR3 is 13 residues. The CDR3 protein is CASSLAQGGSYTF. CDR3 nucleotides: TGTGCCAGCAGTCTTGCACAGGGTGGTAGCTACACCTTC.

The rearrangement uses TRBV6-5 and TRBJ2-1; 7 bases match TRBD2. The junction had 4 bases not matched to a gene; V was cut back by 2 bases and J by 3 bases. The CDR3 consists of 15 residues. Germline values: CDR1 MNHEY, CDR2 SVGAGI. The CDR3 DNA is TGTGCCAGCAGTTACGGCCTAGCGGACTACAATGAGCAGTTCTTC. Protein product: CASSYGLADYNEQFF.

The rearrangement uses TRBV7-6 and TRBJ2-2; weak D call: TRBD2 (6 bases). V shed 6 bases and J shed 7 bases, with 15 bases lying between them. Per germline, CDR1 SGHVS and CDR2 FNYEAQ. This CDR3 comprises 14 residues. The CDR3: CASRDAGLDGELFF. The CDR3 DNA reads TGTGCCAGCAGAGATGCGGGACTCGACGGGGAGCTGTTTTTT.

The chain has TRBV7-8 and TRBJ1-2, with a tentative D call TRBD1 (6 bases). CDR1 is SGHVS, CDR2 FQNEAQ, per germline. The CDR3 loop spans 14 amino acids. Trimming took off 5 bases at V and 3 bases at J, with 13 bases between the two ends. In DNA, the CDR3 is TGTGCCAGCAGCGCCCGGGACATATACTATGGCTACACCTTC. Translation gives CASSARDIYYGYTF.

This clone showed up just once. This sequence joins TRBV5-1 and TRBJ1-1; no reliable D call. In germline, CDR1 is SGHRS, CDR2 YFSETQ. This CDR3 has 16 residues. The V end lost 0 bases, the J end lost 0 bases, and 12 bases lay between the germline ends. CDR3 DNA sequence: TGCGCCAGCAGCTTGGGAGGCTACGTCATGAACACTGAAGCTTTCTTT. Protein product: CASSLGGYVMNTEAFF.

The gene calls are TRBV10-3 and TRBJ1-5; D possibly corresponds to TRBD1 (6 bases). The V and J ends lost 5 bases and 3 bases respectively, with 11 bases between them. Germline loops: CDR1 ENHRY, CDR2 SYGVKD. This CDR3 region has 14 residues. The DNA of the CDR3 is TGTGCCATCAGTACAGACAGGATCAATCAGCCCCAGCATTTT. Residues: CAISTDRINQPQHF.

This clone came up once. V is TRBV5-6 and J is TRBJ1-2; 8 bases agree with TRBD1. The CDR3 contains 14 residues. Per the germline V gene, CDR1 is SGHDT and CDR2 is YYEEEE. V dropped 9 bases and J dropped 4; count of bases not matched to a gene: 11. The CDR3 here is CATRVQGEVYGYTF. The DNA for the CDR3 is TGTGCCACCAGGGTACAGGGGGAGGTCTATGGCTACACCTTC.

V usage is TRBV11-2 and J usage is TRBJ2-2; TRBD1 aligns across 7 bases. The CDR3 is made up of 15 amino acids. V lost 5 bases to trimming and J lost 2 bases; unmatched junction nucleotides: 5. Germline-derived CDR1 and CDR2 are SGHAT and FQNNGV. The CDR3 nucleotides are TGTGCCAGCAGCCCGAGGACAGGCAACACCGGGGAGCTGTTTTTT. This sequence encodes CASSPRTGNTGELFF.

The V and J genes are TRBV28 and TRBJ1-1; perhaps TRBD1 as D (5 bases). V was cut by 4 bases and J by 7 bases, with 13 bases left in between. This CDR3 has 13 residues. CDR1 and CDR2 from the germline V gene are MDHEN and SYDVKM. The CDR3 DNA follows: TGTGCCAGCAGTTCGAGAGCGGGGCTTGAAGCTTTCTTT. It encodes CASSSRAGLEAFF.

This clone was counted a few times. The chain recombines TRBV4-1 with TRBJ1-1, with unresolved D. V lost 3 bases and J 2 bases, leaving 13 bases between the germline ends. This CDR3 comprises 15 residues. Per the germline V gene, CDR1 is MGHRA and CDR2 is YSYEKL. CDR3 loop: CASSQPRRGNTEAFF. The CDR3 DNA reads as TGCGCCAGCAGCCAGCCCCGACGGGGAAACACTGAAGCTTTCTTT.

The chain has TRBV5-1 and TRBJ1-2, with 7 positions matching TRBD1. This CDR3 region has 14 residues. Germline CDR1 and CDR2: SGHRS and YFSETQ. V lost 1 base, J lost 0 bases, and 0 bases stayed unmatched. The CDR3 sequence is CASSLTGANYGYTF. DNA for the CDR3: TGCGCCAGCAGCTTGACAGGGGCTAACTATGGCTACACCTTC. The full variable domain, with the rest looked up from reference TRBV5-1 and TRBJ1-2, is KAGVTQTPRYLIKTRGQQVTLSCSPISGHRSVSWYQQTPGQGLQFLFEYFSETQRNKGNFPGRFSGRQFSNSRSEMNVSTLELGDSALYLCASSLTGANYGYTFGSGTRLTVV.

In its sample, this clone was seen a few times. The chain employs TRBV7-2 and TRBJ1-2, with TRBD1 matching over 9 bases. V dropped 4 bases and J dropped 4; count of bases not matched to a gene: 4. From germline, CDR1 is SGHTA and CDR2 FQGNSA. The CDR3 is 14 residues long. The CDR3 coding sequence is TGTGCCAGCAGCTCTTGGGACAGGGTCTATGGCTACACCTTC. As protein: CASSSWDRVYGYTF.

The chain links TRBV7-8 to TRBJ2-6; D possibly corresponds to TRBD1 (5 bases). V lost 5 bases and J lost 0, with 20 bases in between. Germline V gene sequence: CDR1 SGHVS, CDR2 FQNEAQ. CDR3 length: 19 residues. DNA for the CDR3: TGTGCCAGCAGCCCCCGCCGGCAGGGAACGAGCTCTGGGGCCAACGTCCTGACTTTC. Translating gives CASSPRRQGTSSGANVLTF.

The chain joins TRBV19 to TRBJ2-4, with TRBD2 as a possible D gene (7 bases). The length of the CDR3 is 15 residues. Trimming cost V 6 bases and J 1 base, with 13 bases left between them. Germline loops: CDR1 LNHDA, CDR2 SQIVND (reference sequence). In DNA, the CDR3 is TGTGCCAGTAGCCCCGGGGGGCTCGCCAAAAACATTCAGTACTTC. Translated: CASSPGGLAKNIQYF.

This clone is a singleton in its sample. V usage is TRBV6-6 and J usage is TRBJ1-5, with 7 bases that match TRBD1. The CDR3 runs 12 residues. Germline CDR1 reads MNHNY; CDR2 reads SVGAGI (reference sequence). V trimming: 8 bases; J trimming: 3 bases; junction bases outside the gene matches: 1. In DNA form, the CDR3 reads TGTGCCAGCGGGACAGCCAATCAGCCCCAGCATTTT. It is translated as CASGTANQPQHF.

The rearrangement uses TRBV4-3 and TRBJ2-1; TRBD2 aligns across 10 bases. The length of the CDR3 is 18 residues. The V gene's germline CDR1 is LGHNA and CDR2 YSLEER. The V gene end was trimmed by 1 base and the J gene end by 3 bases; junction bases not matched to a gene: 9. CDR3 sequence: CASSQGLAGEPRYNEQFF. CDR3 coding DNA: TGCGCCAGCAGCCAAGGTCTAGCGGGAGAACCGCGCTACAATGAGCAGTTCTTC.

CDR3 region: CASSRGGSDEKLFF. The CDR3 nucleotides read TGTGCCAGCAGCCGCGGAGGCAGCGATGAAAAACTGTTTTTT. This chain connects TRBV7-9 to TRBJ1-4; no clear D gene. The CDR3 spans 14 residues. Between the trimmed V and J ends, which lost 5 bases and 6 bases, there was a span of 13 bases. CDR1 and CDR2 from the germline V gene are SEHNR and FQNEAQ (reference sequence).

The chain carries TRBV11-1 and TRBJ2-5, with TRBD2 identical over 8 bases. After removal of 8 bases from V and 3 bases from J, the junction contained 8 bases not matched to a gene. Germline V gene data show CDR1 as SGHAT and CDR2 as FQDESV (reference sequence). CDR3 length: 14 residues. The CDR3 region is CASGPVGLEETQYF. The CDR3 nucleotides are TGTGCCAGCGGTCCCGTGGGACTAGAAGAGACCCAGTACTTC. The full variable domain, rest sourced from reference TRBV11-1 and TRBJ2-5, is EAEVAQSPRYKITEKSQAVAFWCDPISGHATLYWYRQILGQGPELLVQFQDESVVDDSQLPKDRFSAERLKGVDSTLKIQPAELGDSAMYLCASGPVGLEETQYFGPGTRLLVL.